The 10 T cell receptor beta chains presented below share a single source sample, sequenced in a study of blood T cell repertoires in COVID-19. Only in-frame clones appear in the TCRdb table, and some are missing; sequencing was by immunoSEQ multiplex PCR. The top ten clones hold about 9.3% of a sample with almost 250,000 clones, around 85% of them seen once. The specimen was PBMCs or T cells enriched from blood (not recorded which). These receptors all stem from a woman aged 45-65 years with acute COVID-19.

This clone showed up just a few times. The rearrangement links TRBV4-3 to TRBJ1-2; 11 bases are shared with TRBD1. Germline values: CDR1 LGHNA, CDR2 YSLEER. With V trimmed by 1 base and J by 8 bases, 6 bases remained unmatched. This CDR3 has 15 amino acids. CDR3 nucleotide sequence: TGCGCCAGCAGCCAAGGTATGGGACAGGGGGACGGCTACACCTTC. Its translation: CASSQGMGQGDGYTF.

The V and J genes are TRBV5-1 and TRBJ2-1, with D possibly matching TRBD1 (6 bases). V was pared by 9 bases and J by 0 bases, with 16 bases between. Germline-derived CDR1 and CDR2 are SGHRS and YFSETQ. This CDR3 has 15 amino acids. The CDR3 DNA reads TGCGCCACCAAGCTTGAGGGGGACTCCTACAATGAGCAGTTCTTC. Translating it yields CATKLEGDSYNEQFF.

This clone appeared a few times. This sequence joins TRBV2 and TRBJ1-1; D remains ambiguous. Germline V gene data show CDR1 as SNHLY and CDR2 as FYNNEI. Trimming left V 6 bases short and J 0 bases short, with 5 bases between. This CDR3 is 12 amino acids long. The CDR3 DNA sequence: TGTGCCAGCAGACTGTTGAACACTGAAGCTTTCTTT. Translation gives CASRLLNTEAFF.

The CDR3 coding sequence is TGCAGCGTTGAAGACAGAACCTTGGCCTACAATGAGCAGTTCTTC. As protein: CSVEDRTLAYNEQFF. V usage is TRBV29-1 and J usage is TRBJ2-1; no definite D call. V lost 0 bases and J 2 bases, leaving 11 bases between the germline ends. The CDR3 sequence is 15 residues long. Looked up from germline, CDR1 is SQVTM and CDR2 is ANQGSEA.

The V and J genes are TRBV7-9 and TRBJ1-3; 7 bases fit TRBD1. CDR1 is SEHNR and CDR2 is FQNEAQ in the germline V gene (reference sequence). The CDR3 sequence is 16 residues long. The V segment lost 0 bases and the J segment 0 bases; nucleotides outside the gene matches: 2. CDR3 sequence (DNA): TGTGCCAGCAGCTTAGCGGGGACAGCCTCTGGAAACACCATATATTTT. Its protein product is CASSLAGTASGNTIYF.

CDR3 region: CASSQGPLALTNTGELFF. The CDR3 DNA reads TGTGCCAGCAGCCAAGGACCGCTAGCCCTCACGAACACCGGGGAGCTGTTTTTT. The J gene is TRBJ2-2, the V gene TRBV3-1 (or the pseudogene TRBV3-2); D possibly corresponds to TRBD2 (5 bases). CDR1 LGHDT and CDR2 YNNKEL come from the germline V gene (reference sequence). Trimming took off 1 base at V and 0 bases at J, with 15 bases between the two ends. This CDR3 has 18 amino acids.

The chain employs TRBV5-1 and TRBJ1-1; D not certain. Germline V gene data show CDR1 as SGHRS and CDR2 as YFSETQ. CDR3 length: 14 residues. The V gene lost 0 bases and the J gene lost 1 base, with 7 bases spanning the gap. CDR3 nucleotide sequence: TGCGCCAGCAGCTTGGTTTTCGGGAACACTGAAGCTTTCTTT. Translating it yields CASSLVFGNTEAFF.

The chain is built from TRBV19 and TRBJ1-6, with 8 bases aligning to TRBD1. The germline V gene encodes CDR1 LNHDA and CDR2 SQIVND (reference sequence). This CDR3 contains 15 residues. With V trimmed by 5 bases and J by 9 bases, 9 bases remained unmatched. The chain's CDR3 is CASSGQGVTASPLHF. CDR3 coding DNA: TGTGCCAGTAGTGGACAGGGAGTAACTGCTTCACCCCTCCACTTT.

This rearrangement joins TRBV11-2 to TRBJ2-3; weak D call: TRBD2 (7 bases). The CDR3 loop spans 15 amino acids. CDR1 SGHAT and CDR2 FQNNGV come from the germline V gene. Trimming cost V 2 bases and J 6 bases, with 15 bases left between them. CDR3 amino acids: CASSLRPRGRDTQYF. DNA for the CDR3: TGTGCCAGCAGCTTACGACCGCGGGGGCGGGATACGCAGTATTTT. Based on the CDR3 plus reference TRBV11-2 and TRBJ2-3, the full variable domain is EAGVAQSPRYKIIEKRQSVAFWCNPISGHATLYWYQQILGQGPKLLIQFQNNGVVDDSQLPKDRFSAERLKGVDSTLKIQPAKLEDSAVYLCASSLRPRGRDTQYFGPGTRLTVL.

To note about this clone: This sample includes further DNA sequences coding for the same CDR3. Here the CDR3 DNA reads TGTGCCAGCAGCCGTTCGGGAGGTACTGAAGCTTTCTTT. This codes for CASSRSGGTEAFF. The chain uses TRBV11-3 and TRBJ1-1; D is undetermined. Germline lookup yields CDR1 SGHNT and CDR2 YENEEA. The V end lost 5 bases, the J end lost 5 bases, and 12 bases lay between the germline ends. The CDR3 contains 13 residues.